This is a list of T cell receptor beta chains from one sample in a study of blood T cells in healthy people across ages. Each CDR3 protein is one row after TCRdb ran MiXCR on the 5' RACE reads. The table includes roughly 1.6 million distinct CDR3 sequences, roughly 30% detected once. Sequenced: blood. Every receptor here comes from a woman in her 30s in good health. Both conserved end residues are trimmed from each CDR3.

V gene,CDR3 protein
TRBV20-1,SAQTRGRPYGYT
TRBV29-1,SVPDVPPSYGYT
TRBV18,ASSPGQVNYEQY
TRBV6-6,ASRLTGRNSNQPQH
TRBV28,AGRESSETQY
TRBV9,ASSVVGSGVEQF
TRBV6-1,ASSRAGGGYEQY
TRBV12-3/TRBV12-4,ASRGGGLVYTEAF
TRBV7-9,ASSFGSQETQF
TRBV24-1,ATSEDPTGELF
TRBV7-8,ASSLAARENQPQH
TRBV9,ASSVYMAEPNEQF
TRBV7-6,ASSLALSRLGEQY
TRBV6-4,ASSRGDSITNEQF
TRBV24-1,ATSDPPGLAEITDTQY
TRBV20-1,SAWDRSYEQY
TRBV3-1,ASSQGGGNSNQPQH
TRBV9,ASSAPGLSRNEQF
TRBV7-9,ASSLPWDREEEEKLF
TRBV7-6,ASSPGHFTTDTQY
TRBV27,ASSAFSGGRIADTQY
TRBV28,AGSPWGTSGGAKNIQY
TRBV7-2,ASIPFTPGHTQY
TRBV27,ASGTLGGQY
TRBV6-5,ASSKAGDVYEQY
TRBV20-1,SARMPAEYNSPLH
TRBV11-2,ASSSTGAPLYNEQF
TRBV3-1,ASSQTGGKTRY
TRBV9,ASSEPAPASYNEQF
TRBV3-1,ASSPQGSVDQPQH
TRBV21-1,ASSKVKGRTRWGSPLH
TRBV6-2/TRBV6-3,ASSYVSQRSYEQY
TRBV29-1,SVEGLSGGDYEQY
TRBV5-1,ASSLALGTGGYT
TRBV7-8,ASSGGVGWNSPLH
TRBV24-1,ATSDPGDNEQF
TRBV27,ASSPKRGRSYNEQF
TRBV14,ASSQWGVLITEELF
TRBV19,ASSPVGRINTEAF
TRBV5-1,ASSLVRTETQY
TRBV9,ASSVGGLPNVQF